One and the same sample provided the 29 T cell receptor beta chains below, sequenced in a study of spatial heterogeneity in lung cancer. The time point is: blood at routine non-recurrence follow-up after resection. TCRdb called the 5' RACE reads again in MiXCR, with one record for every CDR3 protein. The sample gives some 10,000 distinct CDR3 sequences, about a fifth of which show up once; around two fifths is in the top ten. The sample was PBMCs, taken at follow-up. These receptors all come from a male donor with early-stage non-small cell lung cancer.

The chain employs TRBV29-1 and TRBJ2-3, with 10 bases matching TRBD2. Germline loops: CDR1 SQVTM, CDR2 ANQGSEA. The CDR3 runs to 15 residues. After removal of 1 base from V and 2 bases from J, the junction contained 3 bases not matched to a gene. Here the CDR3 DNA reads TGCAGCGTTGAAGGTCTAGCGGGGGTCACAGATACGCAGTATTTT. Its translation is CSVEGLAGVTDTQYF.

The CDR3 bases are TGTGCCAGCAGTTTGTGGGGGAACTATGGCTACACCTTC. Its translation: CASSLWGNYGYTF. V and J are TRBV12-3 or TRBV12-4 and TRBJ1-2; tentative D call: TRBD1 (5 bases). CDR3 length equals 13 residues. The V gene lost 3 bases and the J gene lost 2 bases, with 7 bases spanning the gap.

The sample holds many counts of this clonotype. J is TRBJ1-1 and V is TRBV27; D is perhaps TRBD1 (6 bases). Germline V lookup: CDR1 MNHEY, CDR2 SMNVEV (reference sequence). This CDR3 is built from 14 residues. The V end was cut by 7 bases, the J end by 7 bases, with 19 bases between. DNA of the CDR3: TGTGCCAGCATCGCTATGACAGGCCGTAGTGAAGCTTTCTTT. It is translated as CASIAMTGRSEAFF.

Ten or more counts support this clonotype. The rearrangement uses TRBV10-3 and TRBJ1-4; TRBD1 might be the D (5 bases). The V gene's germline CDR1 is ENHRY and CDR2 SYGVKD. The CDR3 totals 13 residues. V lost 3 bases to trimming and J lost 4 bases, with 6 bases between them. The CDR3 reads CAISEGVNEKLFF. Here the CDR3 DNA reads TGTGCCATCAGTGAAGGGGTTAATGAAAAACTGTTTTTT.

This clonotype is labeled as medium-sized (0.01 to 0.1%). V gene TRBV11-2 combines with J gene TRBJ2-1; 9 nucleotides line up with TRBD2. This CDR3 comprises 15 residues. The J segment lost 3 bases and the V segment lost 4 bases, leaving 4 bases of the junction unmatched. Germline V lookup: CDR1 SGHAT, CDR2 FQNNGV. The CDR3: CASSSSSGSYNEQFF. CDR3 nucleotide sequence: TGTGCCAGCAGCTCGAGTAGCGGGAGCTACAATGAGCAGTTCTTC.

In its sample, this clonotype was seen many times. The chain uses TRBV28 and TRBJ2-1; the match to TRBD1 covers 8 bases. Germline V gene data show CDR1 as MDHEN and CDR2 as SYDVKM. With V trimmed by 11 bases and J by 9 bases, 9 bases remained unmatched. This CDR3 is 12 amino acids long. CDR3 protein: CAAGQGASEQFF. DNA of the CDR3: TGTGCCGCGGGTCAGGGGGCAAGTGAGCAGTTCTTC.

The chain links TRBV3-1 to TRBJ2-7, with D tentatively TRBD1 or TRBD2 (5 bases each). V gave up 1 base and J gave up 6 bases, with 13 bases separating them. Per germline, CDR1 LGHDT and CDR2 YNNKEL (reference sequence). The CDR3 has 14 amino acids. In nucleotides, the CDR3 is TGTGCCAGCAGCCAAGGGGGGATTAACGCCGAGCAGTACTTC. Amino acid sequence: CASSQGGINAEQYF.

This clonotype was seen repeatedly, ten times or more. The J gene is TRBJ1-1, the V gene TRBV6-1; no clear D gene. The V and J ends lost 6 bases and 11 bases respectively, with 16 bases between them. This CDR3 has 12 residues. Germline assignment: CDR1 MNHNS and CDR2 SASEGT. CDR3 sequence (DNA): TGTGCCAGCAGAAGCATCGGACTGTGGGCTTTCTTT. Translated: CASRSIGLWAFF.

This clonotype is labeled medium-sized. The chain uses TRBV12-3 or TRBV12-4 and TRBJ1-1; TRBD1 agrees at 7 bases. With 5 bases clipped from V and 1 base from J, the junction kept 1 base outside the gene matches. This CDR3 has 13 amino acids. CDR3 protein: CASSGTENTEAFF. Written as DNA, the CDR3 is TGTGCCAGCAGTGGGACAGAGAACACTGAAGCTTTCTTT.

V gene TRBV20-1 combines with J gene TRBJ1-1; D unresolved. CDR1 is DFQATT and CDR2 is SNEGSKA in the germline V gene (reference sequence). V lost 2 bases to trimming and J lost 1 base, with 8 bases between them. The CDR3 is 13 residues long. The CDR3: CSARSGRNTEAFF. The CDR3 nucleotides are TGCAGTGCTAGATCGGGCAGGAACACTGAAGCTTTCTTT.

This clonotype was picked up a small number of times. The rearrangement links TRBV20-1 to TRBJ2-4; 7 nucleotides match TRBD1. Trimming cost V 5 bases and J 9 bases; bases outside gene matches: 13. The CDR3 sequence is 14 residues long. Germline V lookup: CDR1 DFQATT, CDR2 SNEGSKA (reference sequence). The CDR3 DNA sequence: TGCAGTGCTGTCCACAGGGGAGACAAGGGCATTCAGTACTTC. Protein product: CSAVHRGDKGIQYF.

This clonotype has a count of ten or more. The chain carries TRBV10-2 and TRBJ2-1, with a tentative D call TRBD1 (5 bases). CDR3 size: 14 residues. Trimming took off 7 bases at V and 9 bases at J, with 19 bases between the two ends. Germline CDR1 reads WSHSY; CDR2 reads SAAADI. This chain's CDR3 is CASTRQFPEGEQFF. The CDR3 DNA is TGCGCCAGCACCAGACAGTTCCCGGAAGGTGAGCAGTTCTTC.

This clonotype was seen once. V is TRBV4-1 and J is TRBJ1-5, with a tentative D call TRBD1 (5 bases). V was clipped by 4 bases and J by 7 bases, with 11 bases between them. Germline assignment: CDR1 MGHRA and CDR2 YSYEKL. This CDR3 spans 13 amino acids. CDR3 residues: CASSLGPQQPQHF. The CDR3, as DNA: TGCGCCAGCAGCCTGGGACCCCAGCAGCCCCAGCATTTT.

This rearrangement joins TRBV7-2 to TRBJ2-2; 10 bases line up with TRBD1. The length of the CDR3 is 15 residues. Germline CDR1 reads SGHTA; CDR2 reads FQGNSA. The junction had 6 bases not matched to a gene; V was cut back by 5 bases and J by 6 bases. In DNA form, the CDR3 reads TGTGCCAGCAGCGCCCGACAGGGGGCAGCCGGGGAGCTGTTTTTT. Amino acid sequence: CASSARQGAAGELFF.

This clonotype has at least ten counts. The genes are TRBV5-5 and TRBJ2-7; D ambiguous. This CDR3 contains 13 residues. Germline lookup yields CDR1 SGHKS and CDR2 YYEKEE (reference sequence). Between the trimmed V and J ends, which lost 4 bases and 5 bases, there was a span of 13 bases. CDR3 protein: CASSPLWQNEQYF. CDR3 DNA: TGTGCCAGCAGCCCACTATGGCAAAACGAGCAGTACTTC.

This clonotype was observed many times. This chain uses TRBV7-6 with TRBJ2-5; no reliable D call. CDR1 SGHVS and CDR2 FNYEAQ come from the germline V gene. V lost 0 bases and J 0 bases, leaving 5 bases between the germline ends. CDR3 length equals 14 residues. The CDR3 sequence is CASSLAQYQETQYF. Here the CDR3 DNA reads TGTGCCAGCAGCTTAGCCCAGTACCAAGAGACCCAGTACTTC.

In this sample, this clonotype turned up many times. The CDR3 sequence: CASSETDSGATEAFF. CDR3 DNA sequence: TGTGCCAGCAGCGAAACGGACAGTGGGGCCACTGAAGCTTTCTTT. The chain carries TRBV11-2 and TRBJ1-1; tentatively, D is TRBD1 (6 bases). V was clipped by 5 bases and J by 4 bases, with 17 bases between them. In germline, CDR1 is SGHAT, CDR2 FQNNGV. This CDR3 contains 15 residues.

This clonotype has a count of ten or more. CDR3 sequence (DNA): TGCAGCGTTGACTTTTACAATGAGCAGTTCTTC. Protein: CSVDFYNEQFF. The V gene is TRBV29-1, the J gene TRBJ2-1; no clear D. Germline-derived CDR1 and CDR2 are SQVTM and ANQGSEA. Trimming removed 3 bases from V and 4 bases from J, with 4 bases in between. This CDR3 is built from 11 residues.

This clonotype was seen more than once but under ten times. V gene TRBV6-1 combines with J gene TRBJ1-2, with D maybe TRBD1 (5 bases). CDR3 length: 16 residues. CDR1 MNHNS and CDR2 SASEGT come from the germline V gene. Trimming removed 2 bases from V and 2 bases from J, with 15 bases in between. CDR3 loop: CASSELGTIRNYGYTF. For the CDR3, the DNA is TGTGCCAGCAGTGAATTGGGGACCATCCGGAACTATGGCTACACCTTC.

This sequence joins TRBV20-1 and TRBJ1-2; a weak D match, TRBD1 (6 bases). Germline CDR1 and CDR2: DFQATT and SNEGSKA (reference sequence). Trimming shortened V by 5 bases and J by 3 bases, and 13 bases separated the two germline ends. CDR3 length equals 13 residues. CDR3 in amino acids: CSAVPQGYYGYTF. The CDR3 region has the DNA TGCAGTGCTGTTCCACAGGGCTACTATGGCTACACCTTC.

The chain uses TRBV29-1 and TRBJ2-7, with D perhaps TRBD1 or TRBD2 (5 bases each). Germline values: CDR1 SQVTM, CDR2 ANQGSEA. V was clipped by 5 bases and J by 2 bases, with 13 bases between them. CDR3 length: 13 residues. The CDR3 protein is CSVTWDGTYEQYF. The CDR3 DNA is TGCAGCGTTACTTGGGACGGAACCTACGAGCAGTACTTC.

The table lists this clonotype with many counts. The CDR3 protein is CASSTQNQETQYF. The CDR3 nucleotides are TGTGCCAGCAGCACCCAAAACCAAGAGACCCAGTACTTC. V usage is TRBV5-4 and J usage is TRBJ2-5; D gene ambiguous. Trimming shortened V by 4 bases and J by 0 bases, and 7 bases separated the two germline ends. The CDR3 runs to 13 residues. CDR1 SGHNT and CDR2 YYREEE come from the germline V gene (reference sequence).

This clonotype showed up just a few times. The chain has TRBV5-1 and TRBJ2-1; 14 bases agree with TRBD2. This CDR3 spans 15 amino acids. V gave up 0 bases and J gave up 12 bases; unmatched junction bases: 5. Germline CDR1 SGHRS, CDR2 YFSETQ. The CDR3 DNA follows: TGCGCCAGCAGCTTGGAGGGACTAGCGGGGGATGGGCAGTTCTTC. Translated, it gives CASSLEGLAGDGQFF.

This clonotype occurred many times. The CDR3 sequence is CASSLRWGRDTQYF. The CDR3 DNA reads TGTGCCAGCAGTCTGAGATGGGGGAGAGATACGCAGTATTTT. The rearrangement links TRBV7-9 to TRBJ2-3; either TRBD1 or TRBD2 may supply D (5 bases each). The CDR3 has 14 residues. CDR1 is SEHNR and CDR2 is FQNEAQ in the germline V gene (reference sequence). V dropped 6 bases and J dropped 5 bases, with 15 bases sitting between them. Looking up the rest from reference TRBV7-9 and TRBJ2-3 gives the full variable domain: DTGVSQNPRHKITKRGQNVTFRCDPISEHNRLYWYRQTLGQGPEFLTYFQNEAQLEKSRLLSDRFSAERPKGSFSTLEIQRTEQGDSAMYLCASSLRWGRDTQYFGPGTRLTVL.

The genes are TRBV20-1 and TRBJ1-5; D might be TRBD1 (5 bases). CDR1 and CDR2 from the germline V gene are DFQATT and SNEGSKA (reference sequence). CDR3 length equals 14 residues. V gave up 1 base and J gave up 1 base, with 8 bases separating them. The CDR3 sequence: CSARAAGSNQPQHF. The CDR3 coding sequence is TGCAGTGCTAGAGCGGCAGGGAGCAATCAGCCCCAGCATTTT.

V gene TRBV7-2 combines with J gene TRBJ2-1; TRBD1 agrees at 7 bases. This CDR3 contains 15 residues. V lost 5 bases and J lost 2; bases outside the gene matches: 6. Germline V gene sequence: CDR1 SGHTA, CDR2 FQGNSA. This CDR3 is CASSPPDRPYNEQFF. CDR3 DNA sequence: TGTGCCAGCAGCCCCCCGGACAGGCCCTACAATGAGCAGTTCTTC.

This clonotype appeared a few times. V usage is TRBV10-3 and J usage is TRBJ2-3; tentative D call: TRBD1 (6 bases). The germline gives CDR1 ENHRY, CDR2 SYGVKD. V was clipped by 5 bases and J by 3 bases, with 12 bases between them. The CDR3 is made up of 14 amino acids. CDR3 sequence reads: CAISTGRGTDTQYF. In DNA form, the CDR3 reads TGTGCCATCAGTACGGGCAGGGGAACAGATACGCAGTATTTT.

The gene calls are TRBV6-5 and TRBJ2-5, with a weak D call TRBD1 (7 bases). Germline CDR1 and CDR2: MNHEY and SVGAGI. The CDR3 contains 14 residues. V lost 6 bases and J lost 1, with 12 bases in between. The CDR3 loop is CASRRGTAQETQYF. The CDR3 bases are TGTGCCAGCAGACGCGGGACAGCCCAAGAGACCCAGTACTTC.

This clonotype has ten or more counts. This chain uses TRBV7-8 with TRBJ2-2; no clear D gene. The germline V and J ends were trimmed by 3 bases and 6 bases, with 11 bases remaining between them. The CDR3 runs to 14 residues. Germline V gene sequence: CDR1 SGHVS, CDR2 FQNEAQ. CDR3 coding DNA: TGTGCCAGCAGCTTTATCCTTTACGCCGGGGAGCTGTTTTTT. As protein: CASSFILYAGELFF.